The clone carrying this T cell receptor (beta chain) was found once. Under the authors' procedure: Researchers report that nucleated cell counts were estimated from reference gene primer amplification. The method was immunoSEQ multiplex PCR; TCRdb's version includes in-frame clones alone and lacks a portion of them. V, J and clone size are those of that table, while D and trimming were read from the DNA. The sample has more than 150,000 clones, 89% seen once. The sample is drawn from a study of blood T cell repertoires in COVID-19. Across the study: Acute and convalescent COVID-19 samples came from the United States, Italy and Spain. Sources were T cells, B-cell-depleted T cells, or PBMCs; the material itself was cDNA or gDNA.

Sequencing was done on a sample of peripheral blood. This clonotype was sampled from a man aged 35-49 years with acute or convalescent COVID-19.

CDR3 region: CASSQVASYGYTF. DNA for the CDR3: TGTGCCAGCAGCCAAGTGGCCAGCTATGGCTACACCTTC. V gene TRBV14 combines with J gene TRBJ1-2; D not resolved. Germline V gene sequence: CDR1 SGHDN, CDR2 FVKESK. The CDR3 contains 13 residues. The germline V and J ends were trimmed by 1 base and 4 bases, with 7 bases remaining between them.